Below, 27 T cell receptor beta chains from the same sample are listed, as sequenced in a study of blood T cell repertoires in COVID-19. The assay was immunoSEQ multiplex PCR, and TCRdb's table has in-frame clones only and misses some. The sample records approximately 84,000 clones, roughly 88% being singletons. What was sequenced was peripheral blood. The receptors were gathered from a human donor with active COVID-19. The donor label of this sample is uncertain.

The rearrangement joins TRBV27 to TRBJ1-2, with D perhaps TRBD1 (6 bases). Germline-derived CDR1 and CDR2 are MNHEY and SMNVEV (reference sequence). V was clipped by 5 bases and J by 2 bases, with 12 bases between them. CDR3 length: 14 residues. The CDR3 DNA is TGTGCCAGCAGTGACCAGGGGCCCAACTATGGCTACACCTTC. Encoded protein: CASSDQGPNYGYTF.

This rearrangement joins TRBV7-9 to TRBJ1-5; TRBD1 is a possible D gene (5 bases). Looked up from germline, CDR1 is SEHNR and CDR2 is FQNEAQ (reference sequence). Trimming took off 4 bases at V and 6 bases at J, with 22 bases between the two ends. The CDR3 runs 17 residues. Here the CDR3 reads CASSYSTGGAGSQPQHF. The CDR3 DNA follows: TGTGCCAGCAGCTATTCAACGGGGGGAGCGGGTAGTCAGCCCCAGCATTTT.

This clone was detected once. The V gene is TRBV18, the J gene TRBJ1-5; TRBD1 matches at 8 bases. In germline, CDR1 is KGHSH, CDR2 LQKENI. The CDR3 loop spans 15 amino acids. V gave up 2 bases and J gave up 3 bases; unmatched junction bases: 3. The CDR3 DNA sequence: TGTGCCAGCTCACCAACAGGGGGGTTCAATCAGCCCCAGCATTTT. Translating gives CASSPTGGFNQPQHF.

The CDR3, as DNA: TGTGCCACCAGCAGAGTAGGGACAGGTCAAGAGACCCAGTACTTC. Its translation is CATSRVGTGQETQYF. The genes are TRBV15 and TRBJ2-5, with TRBD1 matching 8 bases. Germline CDR1 reads LNHNV; CDR2 reads YYDKDF (reference sequence). V shed 1 base, J shed 2 bases, and the junction held 3 bases outside the gene matches. This CDR3 contains 15 residues. The complete variable domain, with remaining parts taken from reference TRBV15 and TRBJ2-5, reads DAMVIQNPRYQVTQFGKPVTLSCSQTLNHNVMYWYQQKSSQAPKLLFHYYDKDFNNEADTPDNFQSRRPNTSFCFLDIRSPGLGDTAMYLCATSRVGTGQETQYFGPGTRLLVL.

In its sample, this clone was seen a few times. The chain is built from TRBV7-6 and TRBJ2-2; TRBD1 aligns across 10 bases. Trimming removed 6 bases from V and 4 bases from J; junction bases left unmatched: 8. The CDR3 extends over 16 amino acids. The V gene's germline CDR1 is SGHVS and CDR2 FNYEAQ. CDR3 nucleotide sequence: TGTGCCAGCAGTCGGACAGGGGGATTGGTCACCGGGGAGCTGTTTTTT. It specifies CASSRTGGLVTGELFF.

This chain joins TRBV11-2 and TRBJ2-1; TRBD1 might be the D (6 bases). Trimming removed 2 bases from V and 5 bases from J, with 13 bases in between. The CDR3 totals 15 residues. Germline loops: CDR1 SGHAT, CDR2 FQNNGV. The CDR3 loop is CASSLRTALDNEQFF. Here the CDR3 DNA reads TGTGCCAGCAGCTTACGGACAGCGTTGGACAATGAGCAGTTCTTC. Together with reference TRBV11-2 and TRBJ2-1, the CDR3 gives the full variable domain: EAGVAQSPRYKIIEKRQSVAFWCNPISGHATLYWYQQILGQGPKLLIQFQNNGVVDDSQLPKDRFSAERLKGVDSTLKIQPAKLEDSAVYLCASSLRTALDNEQFFGPGTRLTVL.

The V gene is TRBV6-6, the J gene TRBJ1-4; D gene uncertain. Looked up from germline, CDR1 is MNHNY and CDR2 is SVGAGI (reference sequence). The germline V and J ends were trimmed by 2 bases and 1 base, with 8 bases remaining between them. This CDR3 comprises 15 residues. The CDR3 nucleotides are TGTGCCAGCAGTTACGCGGGTAGAACTAATGAAAAACTGTTTTTT. Translation gives CASSYAGRTNEKLFF.

The chain employs TRBV4-1 and TRBJ1-1, with unresolved D. Per the germline V gene, CDR1 is MGHRA and CDR2 is YSYEKL. The V end was cut by 4 bases, the J end by 3 bases, with 15 bases between. The CDR3 loop spans 15 amino acids. CDR3 DNA sequence: TGCGCCAGCAGCCTTTCTTGGGGAGGTGACACTGAAGCTTTCTTT. It yields the protein CASSLSWGGDTEAFF.

The rearrangement joins TRBV6-2 or TRBV6-3 to TRBJ1-5; D is uncertain. Deletions cut 6 bases from V and 6 bases from J, with 21 bases between. Germline assignment: CDR1 MNHEY and CDR2 SVGEGT. The CDR3 extends over 16 amino acids. The CDR3 is CASSPLNGRAGQPQHF. The CDR3 region has the DNA TGTGCCAGCAGCCCTCTCAACGGACGGGCGGGTCAGCCCCAGCATTTT.

The chain is built from TRBV6-5 and TRBJ1-3; a possible D gene is TRBD1 (5 bases). V gave up 10 bases and J gave up 0 bases, with 16 bases separating them. The CDR3 runs to 15 residues. CDR1 is MNHEY and CDR2 is SVGAGI in the germline V gene. CDR3 bases: TGTGCCACCTTTAGGGGAACAGCCTCTGGAAACACCATATATTTT. Translating gives CATFRGTASGNTIYF.

The rearrangement uses TRBV27 and TRBJ1-5; D perhaps matches TRBD1 (5 bases). Germline V gives CDR1 MNHEY, CDR2 SMNVEV (reference sequence). The CDR3 contains 15 residues. Trimming removed 3 bases at V and 6 bases at J, with 15 bases between. The CDR3 sequence is CASSFSQGLGQPQHF. The CDR3 nucleotides are TGTGCCAGCAGTTTCTCCCAGGGTCTAGGTCAGCCCCAGCATTTT.

This sequence joins TRBV5-1 and TRBJ2-7; maybe TRBD1 (5 bases). The CDR3 consists of 13 residues. Germline loops: CDR1 SGHRS, CDR2 YFSETQ. Deletions cut 4 bases from V and 3 bases from J, with 11 bases between. This chain's CDR3 is CASSETVNYEQYF. The CDR3 nucleotides read TGCGCCAGCAGCGAGACAGTAAACTACGAGCAGTACTTC.

The CDR3 DNA reads TGTGCCAGCAGCTTAACGGGCACAGATGGCTACACCTTC. Residues: CASSLTGTDGYTF. The chain combines TRBV7-3 with TRBJ1-2; no reliable D call. CDR1 is SGHTA and CDR2 is FQGTGA in the germline V gene. The CDR3 loop spans 13 amino acids. With 0 bases removed from V and 6 bases from J, the gap between germline ends came to 8 bases.

This clone has just a few counts. The chain couples TRBV28 to TRBJ2-7; a possible D gene is TRBD1 (6 bases). Germline V CDR1 and CDR2: MDHEN, SYDVKM. The CDR3 extends over 16 amino acids. The V end was cut by 4 bases, the J end by 5 bases, with 21 bases between. CDR3 protein: CASSSSPIAGTNEQYF. DNA of the CDR3: TGTGCCAGCAGTTCCTCCCCCATCGCCGGGACAAACGAGCAGTACTTC.

The chain uses TRBV28 and TRBJ2-3; 8 bases fit TRBD1. The CDR3 extends over 16 amino acids. Germline V lookup: CDR1 MDHEN, CDR2 SYDVKM. Trimming cost V 5 bases and J 3 bases; bases outside gene matches: 10. The CDR3 here is CASSIADRVWTDTQYF. The DNA of the CDR3 is TGTGCCAGCAGTATAGCGGACAGGGTATGGACAGATACGCAGTATTTT.

The chain has TRBV27 and TRBJ1-1; 11 nucleotides match TRBD1. J was trimmed by 10 bases and V by 5 bases; bases with no gene match: 6. Looked up from germline, CDR1 is MNHEY and CDR2 is SMNVEV (reference sequence). The CDR3 is made up of 13 amino acids. CDR3 loop: CASSGDRGGRAFF. In DNA form, the CDR3 reads TGTGCCAGCAGTGGGGACAGGGGGGGTCGAGCTTTCTTT.

The chain links TRBV6-1 to TRBJ1-5; D perhaps matches TRBD1 (5 bases). Germline CDR1 is MNHNS and CDR2 is SASEGT. This CDR3 region has 16 residues. Trimming removed 4 bases from V and 1 base from J, with 14 bases in between. CDR3 region: CASSGRIGASNQPQHF. The CDR3 region has the DNA TGTGCCAGCAGTGGAAGGATAGGGGCGAGCAATCAGCCCCAGCATTTT.

The chain couples TRBV6-4 to TRBJ1-1, with 10 bases lining up with TRBD1. The length of the CDR3 is 16 residues. The ends lost 4 bases at V and 1 base at J; junction bases unmatched: 6. CDR1 MRHNA and CDR2 SNTAGT come from the germline V gene. Here the CDR3 reads CASSGGTGDKNTEAFF. CDR3 DNA: TGTGCCAGCAGTGGTGGGACAGGGGATAAGAACACTGAAGCTTTCTTT.

The chain couples TRBV28 to TRBJ1-4, with a weak D call TRBD1 (5 bases). The V gene lost 8 bases and the J gene lost 6 bases, with 22 bases spanning the gap. This CDR3 spans 16 amino acids. Looked up from germline, CDR1 is MDHEN and CDR2 is SYDVKM. Written as DNA, the CDR3 is TGTGCCAGCGGTCGCTTCCAGGGCCAGGGCCATGAAAAACTGTTTTTT. As protein: CASGRFQGQGHEKLFF.

This clone was detected a few times. The chain recombines TRBV7-6 with TRBJ2-5; tentatively, D is TRBD2 (5 bases). The CDR3 sequence is 15 residues long. Trimming stripped 1 base from V and 2 bases from J, with 11 bases between. Germline CDR1 SGHVS, CDR2 FNYEAQ. The CDR3 sequence is CASSLVASRQETQYF. In nucleotides, the CDR3 is TGTGCCAGCAGCTTAGTGGCTAGCCGTCAAGAGACCCAGTACTTC.

The chain is built from TRBV7-9 and TRBJ1-2; D is perhaps TRBD1 (6 bases). Germline values: CDR1 SEHNR, CDR2 FQNEAQ (reference sequence). V lost 4 bases, J lost 8 bases, and 20 bases lay in between. CDR3 length: 15 residues. For the CDR3, the DNA is TGTGCCAGCAGCTCCCTGAACCAGGGGCCGGAGGGCTACACCTTC. Its protein is CASSSLNQGPEGYTF.

A single count supports this clone. This chain links TRBV20-1 with TRBJ1-2; a weak D match, TRBD1 (6 bases). The germline V gene encodes CDR1 DFQATT and CDR2 SNEGSKA (reference sequence). This CDR3 comprises 11 residues. V was trimmed by 0 bases and J by 7 bases, leaving 6 bases between them. CDR3: CSARDRGGYTF. The CDR3 DNA is TGCAGTGCTAGAGACAGGGGTGGCTACACCTTC.

CDR3 loop: CASSQQTGWSYEQYF. The CDR3 DNA sequence: TGCGCCAGCAGCCAGCAGACAGGTTGGTCCTACGAGCAGTACTTC. This chain connects TRBV4-3 to TRBJ2-7; D may be TRBD1 (6 bases). The CDR3 has 15 residues. Deletions cut 3 bases from V and 1 base from J, with 13 bases between. Germline CDR1 and CDR2: LGHNA and YSLEER.

This chain links TRBV27 with TRBJ1-6; no firm D call. Germline V CDR1 and CDR2: MNHEY, SMNVEV (reference sequence). V dropped 6 bases and J dropped 14 bases, with 17 bases sitting between them. This CDR3 comprises 13 residues. CDR3 sequence reads: CASSRDKLGTLHF. The CDR3 DNA reads TGTGCCAGCAGCCGTGACAAGCTTGGCACCCTCCACTTT.

This chain joins TRBV18 and TRBJ2-5, with D possibly matching TRBD1 (6 bases). Looked up from germline, CDR1 is KGHSH and CDR2 is LQKENI. The CDR3 extends over 16 amino acids. With 0 bases removed from V and 3 bases from J, the gap between germline ends came to 14 bases. The CDR3 spells CASSPPRSTGKETQYF. The CDR3 coding sequence is TGTGCCAGCTCACCACCCCGGTCGACAGGCAAAGAGACCCAGTACTTC.

The genes are TRBV21-1 and TRBJ1-6; TRBD1 was called by the table and not checked on the DNA. TRBV21-1 is a listed pseudogene. CDR3 length: 13 residues. CDR3 sequence (DNA): TGTGCCAGACTGGACAGGGGGGTCTCACCCCTCCACTTT. Its translation: CARLDRGVSPLHF.

The V call is TRBV6-4, the J call TRBJ2-1; TRBD2 is a possible D gene (7 bases). The V gene's germline CDR1 is MRHNA and CDR2 SNTAGT. This CDR3 has 16 residues. The ends were cut back, 4 bases at V and 4 bases at J, with 17 bases in the middle. CDR3 nucleotides: TGTGCCAGCAGTGCGGGGAGGGGGGGACTGTACAATGAGCAGTTCTTC. It specifies CASSAGRGGLYNEQFF.